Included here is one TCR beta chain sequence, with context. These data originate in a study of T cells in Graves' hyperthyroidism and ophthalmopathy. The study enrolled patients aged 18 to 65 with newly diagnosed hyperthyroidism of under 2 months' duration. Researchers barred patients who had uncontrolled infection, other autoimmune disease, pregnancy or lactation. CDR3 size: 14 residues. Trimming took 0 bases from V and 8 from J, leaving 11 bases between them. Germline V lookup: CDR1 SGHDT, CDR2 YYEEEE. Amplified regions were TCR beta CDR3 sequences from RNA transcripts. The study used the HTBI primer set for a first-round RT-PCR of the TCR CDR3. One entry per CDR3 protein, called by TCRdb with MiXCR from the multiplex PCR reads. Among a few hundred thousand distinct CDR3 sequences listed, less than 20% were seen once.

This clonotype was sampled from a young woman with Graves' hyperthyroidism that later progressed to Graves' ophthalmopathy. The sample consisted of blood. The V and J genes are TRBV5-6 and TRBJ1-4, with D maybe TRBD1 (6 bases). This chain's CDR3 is CASSLDPGAEKLFF. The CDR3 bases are TGTGCCAGCAGCTTGGACCCAGGGGCCGAAAAACTGTTTTTT.